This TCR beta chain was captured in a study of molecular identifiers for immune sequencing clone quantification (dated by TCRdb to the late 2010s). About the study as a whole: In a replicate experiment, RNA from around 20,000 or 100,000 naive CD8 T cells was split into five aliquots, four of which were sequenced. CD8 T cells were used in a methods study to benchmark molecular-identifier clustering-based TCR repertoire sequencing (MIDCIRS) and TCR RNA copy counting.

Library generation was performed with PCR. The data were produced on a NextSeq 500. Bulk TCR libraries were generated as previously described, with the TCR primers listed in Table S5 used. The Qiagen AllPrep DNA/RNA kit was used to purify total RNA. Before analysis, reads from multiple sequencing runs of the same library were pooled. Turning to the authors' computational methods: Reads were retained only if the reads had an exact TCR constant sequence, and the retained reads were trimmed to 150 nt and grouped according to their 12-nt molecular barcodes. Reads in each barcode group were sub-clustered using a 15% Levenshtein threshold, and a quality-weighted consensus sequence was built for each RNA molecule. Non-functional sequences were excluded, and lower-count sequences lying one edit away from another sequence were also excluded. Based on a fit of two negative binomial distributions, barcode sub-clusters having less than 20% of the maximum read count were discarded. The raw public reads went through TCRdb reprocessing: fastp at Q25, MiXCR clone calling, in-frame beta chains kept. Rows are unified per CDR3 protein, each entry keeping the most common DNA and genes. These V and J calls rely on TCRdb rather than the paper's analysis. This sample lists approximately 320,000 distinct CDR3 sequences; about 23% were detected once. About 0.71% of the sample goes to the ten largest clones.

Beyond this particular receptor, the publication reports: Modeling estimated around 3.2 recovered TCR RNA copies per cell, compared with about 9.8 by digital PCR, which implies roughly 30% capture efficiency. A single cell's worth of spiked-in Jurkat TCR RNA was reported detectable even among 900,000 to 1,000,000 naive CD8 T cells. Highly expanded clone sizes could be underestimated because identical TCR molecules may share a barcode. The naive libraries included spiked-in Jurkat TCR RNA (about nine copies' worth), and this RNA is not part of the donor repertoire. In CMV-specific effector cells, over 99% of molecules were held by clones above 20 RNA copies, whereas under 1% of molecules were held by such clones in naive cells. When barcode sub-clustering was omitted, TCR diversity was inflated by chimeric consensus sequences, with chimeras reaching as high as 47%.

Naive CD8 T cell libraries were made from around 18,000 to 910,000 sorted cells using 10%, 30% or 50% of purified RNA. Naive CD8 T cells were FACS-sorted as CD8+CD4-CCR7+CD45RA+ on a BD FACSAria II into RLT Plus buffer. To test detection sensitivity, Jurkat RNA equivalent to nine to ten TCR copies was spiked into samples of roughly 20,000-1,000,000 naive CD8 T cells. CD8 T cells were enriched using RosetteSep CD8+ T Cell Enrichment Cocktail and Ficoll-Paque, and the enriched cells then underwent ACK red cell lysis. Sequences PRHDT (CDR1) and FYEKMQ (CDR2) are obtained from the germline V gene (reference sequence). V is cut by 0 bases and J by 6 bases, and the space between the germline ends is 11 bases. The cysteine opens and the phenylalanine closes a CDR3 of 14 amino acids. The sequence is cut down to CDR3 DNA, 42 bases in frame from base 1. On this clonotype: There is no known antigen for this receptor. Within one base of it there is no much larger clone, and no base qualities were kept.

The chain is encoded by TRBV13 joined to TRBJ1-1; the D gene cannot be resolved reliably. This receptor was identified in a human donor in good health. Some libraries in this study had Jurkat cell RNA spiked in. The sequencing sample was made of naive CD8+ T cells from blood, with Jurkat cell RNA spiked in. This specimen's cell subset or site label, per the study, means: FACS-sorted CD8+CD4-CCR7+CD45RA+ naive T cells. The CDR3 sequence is CASSLGRWRPEAFF. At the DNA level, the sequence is TGTGCCAGCAGCTTAGGTCGGTGGCGGCCTGAAGCTTTCTTT.